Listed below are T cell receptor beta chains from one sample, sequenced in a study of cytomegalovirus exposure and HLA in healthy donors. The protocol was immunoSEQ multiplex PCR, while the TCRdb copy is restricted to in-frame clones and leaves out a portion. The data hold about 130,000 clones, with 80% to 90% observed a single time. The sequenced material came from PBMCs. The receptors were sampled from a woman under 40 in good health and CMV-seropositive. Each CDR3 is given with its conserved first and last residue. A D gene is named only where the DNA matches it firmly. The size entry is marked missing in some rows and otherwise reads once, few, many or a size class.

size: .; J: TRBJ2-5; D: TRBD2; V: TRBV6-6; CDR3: CASSWRGGMETQYF; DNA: TGTGCCAGCAGTTGGAGGGGAGGGATGGAGACCCAGTACTTC
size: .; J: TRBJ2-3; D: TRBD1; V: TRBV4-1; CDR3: CASSFRGDRISTDTQYF; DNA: TGCGCCAGCAGCTTTCGAGGGGACAGGATTTCCACAGATACGCAGTATTTT
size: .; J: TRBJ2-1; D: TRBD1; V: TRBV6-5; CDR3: CASSRDRGWNEQFF; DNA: TGTGCCAGCAGTCGGGACAGGGGTTGGAATGAGCAGTTCTTC
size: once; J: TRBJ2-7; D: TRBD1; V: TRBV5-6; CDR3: CASSFGTGVHEQYF; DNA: TGTGCCAGCAGCTTCGGGACAGGGGTCCACGAGCAGTACTTC
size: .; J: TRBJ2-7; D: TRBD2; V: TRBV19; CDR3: CASSIGGGFHEQYF; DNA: TGTGCCAGTAGTATAGGCGGGGGGTTCCACGAGCAGTACTTC
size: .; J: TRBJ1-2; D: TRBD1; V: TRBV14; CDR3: CASSQGQGGDNYGYTF; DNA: TGTGCCAGCAGCCAAGGACAGGGCGGCGATAACTATGGCTACACCTTC
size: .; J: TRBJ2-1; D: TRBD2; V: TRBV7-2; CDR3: CASSLQSSGLYNEQFF; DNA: TGTGCCAGCAGCTTACAGTCTAGCGGTCTTTACAATGAGCAGTTCTTC
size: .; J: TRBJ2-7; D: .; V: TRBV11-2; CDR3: CASSWGQAGYEQYF; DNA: TGTGCCAGCAGTTGGGGCCAGGCGGGATACGAGCAGTACTTC
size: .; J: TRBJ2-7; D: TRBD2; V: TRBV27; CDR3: CASSWGHSGGYEQYF; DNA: TGTGCCAGCAGTTGGGGACACTCGGGGGGGTACGAGCAGTACTTC
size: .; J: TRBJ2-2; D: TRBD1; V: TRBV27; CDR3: CASSRQGAGELFF; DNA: TGTGCCAGCAGCAGGCAGGGGGCCGGGGAGCTGTTTTTT
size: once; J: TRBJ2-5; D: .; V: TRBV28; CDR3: CASSLPSGGAPETQYF; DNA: TGTGCCAGCAGTCTACCCTCTGGGGGGGCCCCCGAGACCCAGTACTTC
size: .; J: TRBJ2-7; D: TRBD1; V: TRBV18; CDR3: CASSPAGQGVYEQYF; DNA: TGTGCCAGCTCACCCGCCGGACAGGGAGTCTACGAGCAGTACTTC
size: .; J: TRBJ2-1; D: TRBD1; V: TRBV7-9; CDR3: CASSLASGGNYNEQFF; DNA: TGTGCCAGCAGCTTAGCCTCAGGGGGTAACTACAATGAGCAGTTCTTC
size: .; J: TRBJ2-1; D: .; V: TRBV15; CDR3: CATSRDLTVGNEQFF; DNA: TGTGCCACCAGCAGAGACTTGACAGTTGGTAATGAGCAGTTCTTC
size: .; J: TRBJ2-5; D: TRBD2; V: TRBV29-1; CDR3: CSVAASGKETQYF; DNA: TGCAGCGTTGCTGCTAGCGGCAAGGAGACCCAGTACTTC
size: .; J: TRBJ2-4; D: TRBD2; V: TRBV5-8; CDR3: CASSKLRLAGGENIQYF; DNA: TGTGCCAGCAGCAAGCTTAGACTAGCGGGAGGAGAAAACATTCAGTACTTC
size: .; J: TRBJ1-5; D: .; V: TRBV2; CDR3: CASCESGYQPQHF; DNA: TGTGCCAGTTGCGAGTCGGGGTATCAGCCCCAGCATTTT
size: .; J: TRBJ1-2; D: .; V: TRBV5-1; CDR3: CASGSDPSGARGIYTF; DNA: TGCGCCAGCGGCTCCGACCCCTCAGGGGCGAGGGGTATCTACACCTTC
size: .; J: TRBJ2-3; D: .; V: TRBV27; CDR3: CASSSRASAEDTQYF; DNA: TGTGCCAGCAGTTCTCGAGCTAGCGCGGAAGATACGCAGTATTTT
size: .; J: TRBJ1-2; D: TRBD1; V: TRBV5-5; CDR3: CASSPSTGDGYTF; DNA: TGTGCCAGCAGCCCATCGACAGGGGACGGCTACACCTTC
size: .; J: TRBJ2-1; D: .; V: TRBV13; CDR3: CASSPPSGDSRYNEQFF; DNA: TGTGCCAGCAGCCCGCCATCGGGGGACTCACGGTACAATGAGCAGTTCTTC
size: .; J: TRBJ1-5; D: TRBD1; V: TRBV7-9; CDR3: CATAPGQGGYSNQPQHF; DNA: TGTGCCACCGCGCCGGGACAGGGAGGATATAGCAATCAGCCCCAGCATTTT
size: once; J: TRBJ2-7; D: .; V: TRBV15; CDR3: CATSRDILSSYEQYF; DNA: TGTGCCACCAGCAGAGATATATTATCCTCCTACGAGCAGTACTTC
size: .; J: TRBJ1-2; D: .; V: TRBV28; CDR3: CASSPTGYGNYGYTF; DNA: TGTGCCAGCAGCCCCACAGGGTACGGGAACTATGGCTACACCTTC
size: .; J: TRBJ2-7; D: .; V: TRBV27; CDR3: CASSLTLDSYEQYF; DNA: TGTGCCAGCAGTCTTACCCTTGACAGCTACGAGCAGTACTTC
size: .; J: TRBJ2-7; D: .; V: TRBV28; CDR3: CASSSHSYEQYF; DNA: TGTGCCAGCAGTTCCCACTCCTACGAGCAGTACTTC
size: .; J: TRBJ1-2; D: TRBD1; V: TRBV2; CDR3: CASSTRTGADGYTF; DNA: TGTGCCAGCAGTACCCGGACAGGGGCGGATGGCTACACCTTC
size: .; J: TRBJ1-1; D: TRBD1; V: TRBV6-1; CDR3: CASKMIGQVNTEAFF; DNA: TGTGCCAGCAAGATGATAGGACAGGTGAACACTGAAGCTTTCTTT
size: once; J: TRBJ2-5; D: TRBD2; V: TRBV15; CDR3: CATSPGTSGYQETQYF; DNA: TGTGCCACCAGCCCCGGGACTAGCGGGTACCAAGAGACCCAGTACTTC
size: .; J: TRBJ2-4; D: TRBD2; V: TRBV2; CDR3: CASAGTSGGARRKDIQYF; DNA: TGTGCCAGCGCCGGGACTAGCGGGGGGGCCCGACGGAAGGACATTCAGTACTTC